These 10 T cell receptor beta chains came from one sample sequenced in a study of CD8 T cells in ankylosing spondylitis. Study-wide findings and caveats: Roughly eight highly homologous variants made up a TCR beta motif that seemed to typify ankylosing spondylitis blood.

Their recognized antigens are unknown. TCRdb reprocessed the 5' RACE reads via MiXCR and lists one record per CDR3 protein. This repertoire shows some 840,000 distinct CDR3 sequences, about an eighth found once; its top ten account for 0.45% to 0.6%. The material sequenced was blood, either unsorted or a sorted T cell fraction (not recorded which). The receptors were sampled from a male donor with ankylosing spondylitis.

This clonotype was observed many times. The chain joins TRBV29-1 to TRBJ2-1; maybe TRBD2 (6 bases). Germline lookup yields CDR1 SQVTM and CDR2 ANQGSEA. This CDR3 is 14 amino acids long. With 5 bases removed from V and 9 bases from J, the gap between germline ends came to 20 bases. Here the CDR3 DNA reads TGCAGCGTTTTTCTTCGCCTGACTAGACTTGAGCAGTTCTTC. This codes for CSVFLRLTRLEQFF.

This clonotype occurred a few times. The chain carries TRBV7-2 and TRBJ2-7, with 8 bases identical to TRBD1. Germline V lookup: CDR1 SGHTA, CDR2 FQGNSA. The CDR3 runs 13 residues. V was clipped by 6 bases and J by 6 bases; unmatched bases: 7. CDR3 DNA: TGTGCCAGCAGTGACAGGGGCCGCGTCGAGCAGTACTTC. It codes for CASSDRGRVEQYF.

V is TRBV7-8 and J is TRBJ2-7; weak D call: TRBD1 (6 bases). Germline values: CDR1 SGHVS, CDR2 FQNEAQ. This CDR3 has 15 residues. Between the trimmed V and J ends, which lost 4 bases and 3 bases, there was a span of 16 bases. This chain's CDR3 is CASSSQGHSNYEQYF. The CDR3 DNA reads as TGTGCCAGCAGCTCCCAGGGGCACAGTAACTACGAGCAGTACTTC.

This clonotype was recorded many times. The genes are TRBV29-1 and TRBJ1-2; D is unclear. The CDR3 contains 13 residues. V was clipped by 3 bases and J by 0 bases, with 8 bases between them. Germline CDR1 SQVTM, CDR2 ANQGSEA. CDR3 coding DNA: TGCAGCGTTGACCCAGAAGCTAACTATGGCTACACCTTC. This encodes CSVDPEANYGYTF.

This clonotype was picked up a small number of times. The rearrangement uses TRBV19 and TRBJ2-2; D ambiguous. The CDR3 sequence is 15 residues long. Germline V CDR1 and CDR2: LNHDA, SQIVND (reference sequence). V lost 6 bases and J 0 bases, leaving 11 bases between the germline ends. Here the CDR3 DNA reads TGTGCCAGTAGGGCCCGGACGGCGAACACCGGGGAGCTGTTTTTT. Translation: CASRARTANTGELFF.

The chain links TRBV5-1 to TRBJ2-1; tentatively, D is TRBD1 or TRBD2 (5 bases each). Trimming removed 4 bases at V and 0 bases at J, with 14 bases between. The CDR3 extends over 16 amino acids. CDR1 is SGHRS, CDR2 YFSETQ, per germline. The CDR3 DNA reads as TGCGCCAGCAGCAGGGGACCCTTCAGCTCCTACAATGAGCAGTTCTTC. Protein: CASSRGPFSSYNEQFF.

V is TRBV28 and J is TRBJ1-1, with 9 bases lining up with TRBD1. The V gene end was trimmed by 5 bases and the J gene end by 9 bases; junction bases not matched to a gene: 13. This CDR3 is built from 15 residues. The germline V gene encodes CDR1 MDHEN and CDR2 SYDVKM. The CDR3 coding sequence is TGTGCCAGCAGTCTGGGAACAGGGGGCGCTTCCCAAGCTTTCTTT. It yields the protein CASSLGTGGASQAFF. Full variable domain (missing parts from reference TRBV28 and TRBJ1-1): DVKVTQSSRYLVKRTGEKVFLECVQDMDHENMFWYRQDPGLGLRLIYFSYDVKMKEKGDIPEGYSVSREKKERFSLILESASTNQTSMYLCASSLGTGGASQAFFGQGTRLTVV.

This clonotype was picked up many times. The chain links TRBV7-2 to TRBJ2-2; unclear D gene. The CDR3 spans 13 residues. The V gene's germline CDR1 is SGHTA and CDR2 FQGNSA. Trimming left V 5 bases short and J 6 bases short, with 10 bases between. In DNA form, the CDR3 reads TGTGCCAGCAGCCCTAGGTCGGCCGGGGAGCTGTTTTTT. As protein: CASSPRSAGELFF.

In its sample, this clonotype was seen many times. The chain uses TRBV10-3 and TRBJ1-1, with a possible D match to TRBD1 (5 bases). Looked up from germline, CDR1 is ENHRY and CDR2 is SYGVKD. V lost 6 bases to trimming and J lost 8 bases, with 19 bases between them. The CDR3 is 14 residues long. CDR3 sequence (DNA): TGTGCCATCAGGCAGGACATTGCCGAAAGGGAAGCTTTCTTT. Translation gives CAIRQDIAEREAFF.

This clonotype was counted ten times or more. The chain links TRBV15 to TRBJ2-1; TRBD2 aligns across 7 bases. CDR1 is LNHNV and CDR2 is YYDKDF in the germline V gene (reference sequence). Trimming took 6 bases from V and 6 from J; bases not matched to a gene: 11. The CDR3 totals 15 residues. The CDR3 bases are TGTGCCACCAGGTGGGGGGGGATTTATAGCAATGAGCAGTTCTTC. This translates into CATRWGGIYSNEQFF.